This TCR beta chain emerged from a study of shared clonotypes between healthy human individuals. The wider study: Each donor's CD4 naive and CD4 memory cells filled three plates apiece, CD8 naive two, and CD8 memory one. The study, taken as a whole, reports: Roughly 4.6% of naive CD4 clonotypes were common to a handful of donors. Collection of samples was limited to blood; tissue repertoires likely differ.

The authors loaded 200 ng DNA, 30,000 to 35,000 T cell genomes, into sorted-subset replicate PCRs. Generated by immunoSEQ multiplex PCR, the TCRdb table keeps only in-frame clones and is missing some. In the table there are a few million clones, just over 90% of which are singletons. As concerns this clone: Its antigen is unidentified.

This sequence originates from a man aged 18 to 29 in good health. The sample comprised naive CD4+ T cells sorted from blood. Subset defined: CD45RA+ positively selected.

The CDR3 DNA follows: TGTGCCAGCGGGGGACAGGCAAATTCACCCCTCCACTTT. This codes for CASGGQANSPLHF. This chain connects TRBV6-1 to TRBJ1-6, with 8 nucleotides matching TRBD1. Germline CDR1 MNHNS, CDR2 SASEGT. After removal of 8 bases from V and 7 bases from J, the junction contained 4 bases not matched to a gene. CDR3 length: 13 amino acids.